The next 21 T cell receptor beta chains were all read from a single sample in a study of OX40 agonist ivuxolimab in advanced cancers. Library preparation used the immunoSEQ multiplex PCR assay. TCRdb obtained this table from immuneACCESS and retained in-frame rearrangements with V and J assigned. These tables miss some clones; where compared with another copy, unresolved V genes account for less than half of the shortfall, and the remainder is unexplained. The sample yields 70,000 or so clones; around 89% were counted once. The ten largest account for under 7.5% of the sample. This specimen consisted of CD4+ or CD8+ T cells sorted from blood, obtained in a trial of the OX40 agonist ivuxolimab. These TCRs come from an adult with an advanced solid tumor such as melanoma, head and neck, liver or kidney cancer.

The J gene is TRBJ2-7, the V gene TRBV6-1, with TRBD2 matching 9 bases. V dropped 10 bases and J dropped 2; count of bases not matched to a gene: 6. The germline gives CDR1 MNHNS, CDR2 SASEGT. The CDR3 covers 13 residues. CDR3 nucleotide sequence: TGTGCCACCCGACTAGCGGTGACCTACGAGCAGTACTTC. Residues: CATRLAVTYEQYF.

The rearrangement joins TRBV4-1 to TRBJ1-4; 7 bases agree with TRBD1. The CDR3 has 14 amino acids. The trim removed 3 bases at V and 4 bases at J, leaving 2 bases unmatched. Per germline, CDR1 MGHRA and CDR2 YSYEKL. As DNA, the CDR3 is TGCGCCAGCAGCCAGGGACAGAATAATGAAAAACTGTTTTTT. Residues: CASSQGQNNEKLFF.

The chain employs TRBV7-9 and TRBJ2-1; 14 bases line up with TRBD2. V lost 5 bases to trimming and J lost 10 bases; unmatched junction nucleotides: 10. The CDR3 totals 16 residues. Looked up from germline, CDR1 is SEHNR and CDR2 is FQNEAQ (reference sequence). The CDR3 DNA follows: TGTGCCAGCAGCCTACCGGGACTAGCGGGAGTAAGAGAGCAGTTCTTC. This translates into CASSLPGLAGVREQFF.

This chain connects TRBV6-1 to TRBJ2-1, with D unresolved. Between the trimmed V and J ends, which lost 4 bases and 1 base, there was a span of 8 bases. This CDR3 region has 14 residues. CDR1 and CDR2 from the germline V gene are MNHNS and SASEGT. This CDR3 reads CASSVLLSYNEQFF. DNA of the CDR3: TGTGCCAGCAGTGTTTTGCTTTCCTACAATGAGCAGTTCTTC.

The rearrangement joins TRBV27 to TRBJ1-6, with a tentative D call TRBD1 (5 bases). Trimming cost V 3 bases and J 7 bases, with 10 bases left between them. Per germline, CDR1 MNHEY and CDR2 SMNVEV (reference sequence). The CDR3 is made up of 14 amino acids. The CDR3 sequence: CASSLQGLNSPLHF. In DNA, the CDR3 is TGTGCCAGCAGTTTGCAGGGCTTAAATTCACCCCTCCACTTT.

This chain connects TRBV7-3 to TRBJ1-1, with a tentative D call TRBD1 (5 bases). Trimming took 3 bases from V and 5 from J, leaving 13 bases between them. Germline lookup yields CDR1 SGHTA and CDR2 FQGTGA. The CDR3 is 14 amino acids. In DNA form, the CDR3 reads TGTGCCAGCAGCTTGGACATCCTGGGGACTGAAGCTTTCTTT. It translates to CASSLDILGTEAFF.

The V call is TRBV6-6, the J call TRBJ2-1; 7 bases are shared with TRBD2. The CDR3 totals 16 residues. Germline loops: CDR1 MNHNY, CDR2 SVGAGI (reference sequence). The V gene end was trimmed by 3 bases and the J gene end by 5 bases; junction bases not matched to a gene: 10. The CDR3 spells CASSYTITSVNNEQFF. For the CDR3, the DNA is TGTGCCAGCAGTTATACCATCACTAGCGTCAACAATGAGCAGTTCTTC.

This chain connects TRBV14 to TRBJ1-4, with D tentatively TRBD1 (5 bases). CDR1 is SGHDN, CDR2 FVKESK, per germline. V gave up 11 bases and J gave up 7 bases, with 17 bases separating them. CDR3 length: 13 residues. Written as DNA, the CDR3 is TGTGCCGAAGCGTTGGGGGGGAGTGAAAAACTGTTTTTT. This codes for CAEALGGSEKLFF.

The sample holds one count of this clone. V usage is TRBV9 and J usage is TRBJ2-5; unclear D gene. The CDR3 sequence is 12 residues long. The V gene's germline CDR1 is SGDLS and CDR2 YYNGEE. Trimming left V 4 bases short and J 1 base short, with 5 bases between. CDR3 coding DNA: TGTGCCAGCAGCAGGAGCCAAGAGACCCAGTACTTC. Translating it yields CASSRSQETQYF.

The genes are TRBV7-3 and TRBJ2-1; 10 nucleotides align to TRBD2. Unmatched junction bases numbered 8, after V lost 5 bases and J lost 4 bases. From germline, CDR1 is SGHTA and CDR2 FQGTGA. The CDR3 contains 16 residues. The CDR3 DNA sequence: TGTGCCAGCAGCCCTTCGGGACTAGCGAGTTACAATGAGCAGTTCTTC. Translation gives CASSPSGLASYNEQFF.

The chain employs TRBV5-1 and TRBJ1-1, with 7 bases lining up with TRBD1. The CDR3 sequence is 14 residues long. The germline V gene has CDR1 SGHRS and CDR2 YFSETQ. The ends lost 4 bases at V and 6 bases at J; junction bases unmatched: 9. The CDR3 DNA follows: TGCGCCAGCAGCCCTGACCACAGGGGAGCTGAAGCTTTCTTT. Amino acids: CASSPDHRGAEAFF.

This chain uses TRBV27 with TRBJ1-1, with D tentatively TRBD1 (5 bases). Germline V gene sequence: CDR1 MNHEY, CDR2 SMNVEV (reference sequence). The CDR3 contains 11 residues. Trimming pared 3 bases from V and 7 bases from J, leaving 6 bases between. The CDR3, as DNA: TGTGCCAGCAGTTTTGGGGGTGAAGCTTTCTTT. Translated, it gives CASSFGGEAFF.

Only a few counts were recorded for this clone. The rearrangement uses TRBV7-8 and TRBJ2-7; 10 bases are a match to TRBD1. The CDR3 has 17 amino acids. Trimming took 5 bases from V and 6 from J; bases not matched to a gene: 16. CDR1 SGHVS and CDR2 FQNEAQ come from the germline V gene. The CDR3 bases are TGTGCCAGCAGCCCCCCAATCAGGACAGGGGGTGGGTTCGAGCAGTACTTC. Translated, it gives CASSPPIRTGGGFEQYF.

This clone has more than one count but fewer than ten. The rearrangement links TRBV5-4 to TRBJ2-7, with TRBD2 matching over 7 bases. Germline-derived CDR1 and CDR2 are SGHNT and YYREEE (reference sequence). The CDR3 is made up of 12 amino acids. V trimming: 9 bases; J trimming: 0 bases; junction bases outside the gene matches: 3. The CDR3 reads CATWTSSYEQYF. DNA of the CDR3: TGTGCCACCTGGACTAGCTCCTACGAGCAGTACTTC.

The V and J genes are TRBV10-3 and TRBJ1-5; D not resolved. This CDR3 is 15 amino acids long. Trimming took off 0 bases at V and 3 bases at J, with 9 bases between the two ends. CDR1 and CDR2 (germline): ENHRY, SYGVKD. Here the CDR3 DNA reads TGTGCCATCAGTGAGTCCCAAGGTTCCAATCAGCCCCAGCATTTT. Translating it yields CAISESQGSNQPQHF.

The chain carries TRBV27 and TRBJ1-1; a possible D gene is TRBD1 (5 bases). This CDR3 is built from 13 residues. The V end lost 8 bases, the J end lost 5 bases, and 15 bases lay between the germline ends. Germline-derived CDR1 and CDR2 are MNHEY and SMNVEV (reference sequence). CDR3 sequence: CASHEQGGTEAFF. CDR3 bases: TGTGCCAGCCATGAGCAGGGAGGGACTGAAGCTTTCTTT.

The chain links TRBV30 to TRBJ2-7; 8 nucleotides align to TRBD2. The CDR3 loop spans 12 amino acids. The V gene's germline CDR1 is GTSNPN and CDR2 SVGIG (reference sequence). The trim removed 3 bases at V and 4 bases at J, leaving 2 bases unmatched. In nucleotides, the CDR3 is TGTGCCTGGAGGCGGGGGGTATACGAGCAGTACTTC. It is translated as CAWRRGVYEQYF.

V usage is TRBV27 and J usage is TRBJ1-5, with D hard to call. CDR1 and CDR2 from the germline V gene are MNHEY and SMNVEV (reference sequence). V dropped 4 bases and J dropped 2 bases, with 12 bases sitting between them. The length of the CDR3 is 15 residues. CDR3 amino acids: CASSSWTGGNQPQHF. CDR3 nucleotides: TGTGCCAGCAGTTCTTGGACGGGAGGCAATCAGCCCCAGCATTTT.

This rearrangement joins TRBV7-8 to TRBJ1-4, with 8 positions matching TRBD1. The CDR3 is 15 amino acids. The V gene end was trimmed by 4 bases and the J gene end by 7 bases; junction bases not matched to a gene: 8. Germline CDR1 reads SGHVS; CDR2 reads FQNEAQ. CDR3 coding DNA: TGTGCCAGCAGCTCGCAGGGGGCGCCCCGTGAAAAACTGTTTTTT. Translation gives CASSSQGAPREKLFF.

The chain's CDR3 is CSAQSNEQFF. DNA for the CDR3: TGCAGTGCTCAATCTAATGAGCAGTTCTTC. This sequence joins TRBV20-1 and TRBJ2-1, with D uncertain. The CDR3 consists of 10 residues. V lost 5 bases and J 7 bases, leaving 6 bases between the germline ends. Germline V CDR1 and CDR2: DFQATT, SNEGSKA (reference sequence).

The gene calls are TRBV7-9 and TRBJ2-7, with a tentative D call TRBD1 (5 bases). V was trimmed by 0 bases and J by 3 bases, leaving 12 bases between them. In germline, CDR1 is SEHNR, CDR2 FQNEAQ (reference sequence). The CDR3 is made up of 15 amino acids. This CDR3 reads CASSLAQGRFYEQYF. The DNA of the CDR3 is TGTGCCAGCAGCTTAGCGCAGGGTAGGTTCTACGAGCAGTACTTC.